This T cell receptor beta chain was captured in a study of shared clonotypes between healthy human individuals. Method: immunoSEQ multiplex PCR; TCRdb's copy keeps in-frame clones and lacks some. Among millions of clones, more than 80% were seen once, and the ten largest hold 0.39%. A CD45RA+ naive subset and a CD45RA-negative memory subset were split from CD4+ cells. Trimming left V 7 bases short and J 4 bases short, with 14 bases between. Germline loops: CDR1 SGDLS, CDR2 YYNGEE. The CDR3 totals 13 residues. Sequencing was performed on naive CD4+ T cells from PBMCs. The subset denotes: CD45RA+ positively selected. This clonotype was obtained from a man younger than 35 in good health. Some clones in this sample may be carry-over from other donors' samples. The chain has TRBV9 and TRBJ2-5, with D tentatively TRBD1 or TRBD2 (5 bases each). CDR3 coding DNA: TGTGCCAGCGGCAAGTCGAGGGGAGAGACCCAGTACTTC. This codes for CASGKSRGETQYF. The complete variable domain, with remaining parts taken from reference TRBV9 and TRBJ2-5, reads DSGVTQTPKHLITATGQRVTLRCSPRSGDLSVYWYQQSLDQGLQFLIQYYNGEERAKGNILERFSAQQFPDLHSELNLSSLELGDSALYFCASGKSRGETQYFGPGTRLLVL.